This is a list of T cell receptor beta chains from one sample in a study of OX40 agonist ivuxolimab in advanced cancers. Using immunoSEQ multiplex PCR, the repertoire was profiled, and TCRdb retains in-frame clones only, with some absent. The repertoire holds under 95,000 clones, with about 88% as singletons. The material sequenced was CD4+ or CD8+ T cells sorted from blood, taken in a trial of the OX40 agonist ivuxolimab. All receptors derive from an adult with an advanced solid tumor such as melanoma, head and neck, liver or kidney cancer. Both conserved end residues are part of each CDR3.

j_call: TRBJ1-2
cdr3_length: 14
v_call: TRBV2
cdr3_aa: CAFGGQRWDYGYTF

j_call: TRBJ1-2
cdr3_length: 15
v_call: TRBV19
cdr3_aa: CASSIWRDGNYGYTF

j_call: TRBJ1-1
cdr3_length: 13
v_call: TRBV5-4
cdr3_aa: CASSLSFSTEAFF

j_call: TRBJ2-2
cdr3_length: 20
v_call: TRBV28
cdr3_aa: CASSFWRDREDGSNTGELFF

j_call: TRBJ2-2
cdr3_length: 16
v_call: TRBV9
cdr3_aa: CASSPDYWFHTGELFF

j_call: TRBJ2-3
cdr3_length: 14
v_call: TRBV29-1
cdr3_aa: CSVEAGTSTDTQYF

j_call: TRBJ1-1
cdr3_length: 13
v_call: TRBV7-2
cdr3_aa: CASSLTGDTEAFF

j_call: TRBJ1-1
cdr3_length: 14
v_call: TRBV11-2
cdr3_aa: CASSFDRVVTEAFF

j_call: TRBJ1-2
cdr3_length: 15
v_call: TRBV15
cdr3_aa: CATSRDWAFNYGYTF

j_call: TRBJ1-3
cdr3_length: 14
v_call: TRBV6-1
cdr3_aa: CASSLDRAGNTIYF

j_call: TRBJ2-7
cdr3_length: 13
v_call: TRBV4-2
cdr3_aa: CASSNPTYSEQYF

j_call: TRBJ2-7
cdr3_length: 14
v_call: TRBV11-2
cdr3_aa: CASSQTGAGYEQYF

j_call: TRBJ2-7
cdr3_length: 14
v_call: TRBV15
cdr3_aa: CATSRDQTGYEQYF

j_call: TRBJ2-3
cdr3_length: 16
v_call: TRBV15
cdr3_aa: CATSRDIGGRGDTQYF

j_call: TRBJ2-2
cdr3_length: 15
v_call: TRBV2
cdr3_aa: CASSVLAGVGGELFF

j_call: TRBJ1-1
cdr3_length: 15
v_call: TRBV11-1
cdr3_aa: CASSLRTGFFPEAFF

j_call: TRBJ1-1
cdr3_length: 17
v_call: TRBV28
cdr3_aa: CASSRAGPTALNTEAFF

j_call: TRBJ2-5
cdr3_length: 15
v_call: TRBV19
cdr3_aa: CASTPSGSSQETQYF

j_call: TRBJ1-1
cdr3_length: 14
v_call: TRBV7-9
cdr3_aa: CASSPLGGGTEAFF

j_call: TRBJ1-1
cdr3_length: 20
v_call: TRBV19
cdr3_aa: CASSNPSLTYTPTENTEAFF

j_call: TRBJ1-6
cdr3_length: 14
v_call: TRBV6-5
cdr3_aa: CASSYRESNSPLHF

j_call: TRBJ1-5
cdr3_length: 13
v_call: TRBV6-4
cdr3_aa: CASGQGRNQPQHF

j_call: TRBJ2-7
cdr3_length: 15
v_call: TRBV7-9
cdr3_aa: CASSRSGQGANEQYF

j_call: TRBJ2-2
cdr3_length: 18
v_call: TRBV19
cdr3_aa: CASSIRRTSGTVTGELFF

j_call: TRBJ2-7
cdr3_length: 12
v_call: TRBV2
cdr3_aa: CASRSPPGAQYF

j_call: TRBJ2-7
cdr3_length: 18
v_call: TRBV21-1
cdr3_aa: CASSKVGSGRNCSYEQYF

j_call: TRBJ1-4
cdr3_length: 15
v_call: TRBV18
cdr3_aa: CASSPSTGWSEKLFF

j_call: TRBJ1-4
cdr3_length: 15
v_call: TRBV4-1
cdr3_aa: CASSQGGTTGEKLFF

j_call: TRBJ2-1
cdr3_length: 11
v_call: TRBV29-1
cdr3_aa: CSSSSYNEQFF

j_call: TRBJ2-1
cdr3_length: 13
v_call: TRBV11-3
cdr3_aa: CASSLGRNNEQFF

j_call: TRBJ1-3
cdr3_length: 14
v_call: TRBV28
cdr3_aa: CASSLQLSGNTIYF

j_call: TRBJ1-1
cdr3_length: 15
v_call: TRBV5-5
cdr3_aa: CASSLGSQPNTEAFF

j_call: TRBJ2-7
cdr3_length: 15
v_call: TRBV4-2
cdr3_aa: CASSQVGQQPYEQYF

j_call: TRBJ2-3
cdr3_length: 15
v_call: TRBV27
cdr3_aa: CASSLPGRSEDTQYF

j_call: TRBJ2-5
cdr3_length: 14
v_call: TRBV5-1
cdr3_aa: CASSYPGQQETQYF

j_call: TRBJ2-7
cdr3_length: 13
v_call: TRBV28
cdr3_aa: CASRPSGTYEQYF

j_call: TRBJ1-3
cdr3_length: 16
v_call: TRBV19
cdr3_aa: CASSTFFTGSGNTIYF

j_call: TRBJ2-3
cdr3_length: 17
v_call: TRBV15
cdr3_aa: CATSRDWARPLRDTQYF

j_call: TRBJ1-5
cdr3_length: 14
v_call: TRBV7-9
cdr3_aa: CASSPGTDNQPQHF

j_call: TRBJ2-1
cdr3_length: 13
v_call: TRBV6-4
cdr3_aa: CASSTGPYNEQFF

j_call: TRBJ1-4
cdr3_length: 14
v_call: TRBV19
cdr3_aa: CASRNRGGNEKLFF

j_call: TRBJ1-1
cdr3_length: 15
v_call: TRBV19
cdr3_aa: CASSGTGGYHGEAFF

j_call: TRBJ2-1
cdr3_length: 16
v_call: TRBV28
cdr3_aa: CASSLRGLGSYNEQFF

j_call: TRBJ2-7
cdr3_length: 12
v_call: TRBV6-5
cdr3_aa: CASQRGTYEQYF

j_call: TRBJ1-4
cdr3_length: 14
v_call: TRBV4-1
cdr3_aa: CASSQPGPNEKLFF

j_call: TRBJ1-5
cdr3_length: 18
v_call: TRBV6-1
cdr3_aa: CASSDNRGETGSNQPQHF

j_call: TRBJ2-3
cdr3_length: 13
v_call: TRBV5-1
cdr3_aa: CASSLDNTDTQYF

j_call: TRBJ2-5
cdr3_length: 14
v_call: TRBV2
cdr3_aa: CASIGLAGQETQYF

j_call: TRBJ2-5
cdr3_length: 12
v_call: TRBV29-1
cdr3_aa: CSGRDNQETQYF

j_call: TRBJ2-7
cdr3_length: 13
v_call: TRBV19
cdr3_aa: CASSIQNSYEQYF

j_call: TRBJ2-1
cdr3_length: 15
v_call: TRBV6-5
cdr3_aa: CASSSPTHVGNEQFF

j_call: TRBJ1-1
cdr3_length: 18
v_call: TRBV5-1
cdr3_aa: CASSLVMLQGRSSTEAFF

j_call: TRBJ2-7
cdr3_length: 13
v_call: TRBV27
cdr3_aa: CASSFGGVYEQYF

j_call: TRBJ1-4
cdr3_length: 14
v_call: TRBV28
cdr3_aa: CASGSDRGGEKLFF

j_call: TRBJ2-7
cdr3_length: 15
v_call: TRBV5-1
cdr3_aa: CASSVSGTGTYEQYF

j_call: TRBJ2-2
cdr3_length: 13
v_call: TRBV6-5
cdr3_aa: CASSRRGPGELFF

j_call: TRBJ2-7
cdr3_length: 14
v_call: TRBV14
cdr3_aa: CASTRGGSSYEQYF

j_call: TRBJ2-3
cdr3_length: 16
v_call: TRBV5-1
cdr3_aa: CASSLADRGLADTQYF

j_call: TRBJ2-3
cdr3_length: 14
v_call: TRBV15
cdr3_aa: CATSRVLLPDTQYF

j_call: TRBJ2-1
cdr3_length: 16
v_call: TRBV18
cdr3_aa: CASSPLGTSGANEQFF